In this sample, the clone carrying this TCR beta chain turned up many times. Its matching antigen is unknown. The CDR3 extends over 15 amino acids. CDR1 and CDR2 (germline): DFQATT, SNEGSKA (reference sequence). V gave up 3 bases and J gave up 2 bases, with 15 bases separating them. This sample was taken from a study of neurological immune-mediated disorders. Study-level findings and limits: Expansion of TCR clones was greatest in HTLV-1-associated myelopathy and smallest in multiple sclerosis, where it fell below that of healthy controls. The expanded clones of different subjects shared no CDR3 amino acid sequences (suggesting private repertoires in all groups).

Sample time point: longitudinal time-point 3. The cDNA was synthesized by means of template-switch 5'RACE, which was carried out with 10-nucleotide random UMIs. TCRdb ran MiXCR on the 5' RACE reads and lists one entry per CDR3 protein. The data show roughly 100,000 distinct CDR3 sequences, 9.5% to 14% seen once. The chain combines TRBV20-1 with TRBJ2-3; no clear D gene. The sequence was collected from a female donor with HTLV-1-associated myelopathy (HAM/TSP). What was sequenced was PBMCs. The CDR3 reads CSASTPAKATDTQYF. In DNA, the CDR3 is TGCAGTGCTAGTACCCCAGCCAAAGCCACAGATACGCAGTATTTT.